The 25 T cell receptor beta chains reported below all come from one sample, sequenced in a study of CD8 T cells in ankylosing spondylitis. TCRdb passed the 5' RACE reads through MiXCR, listing each CDR3 protein once. In the table there are about 42,000 distinct CDR3 sequences, roughly 2.6% of which are singletons. The specimen was blood, either unsorted or a sorted T cell fraction (not recorded which). The receptors shown here come from a male donor with ankylosing spondylitis or in good health (not recorded which).

This clonotype was picked up many times. This chain joins TRBV9 and TRBJ2-3; 12 nucleotides align to TRBD2. The germline gives CDR1 SGDLS, CDR2 YYNGEE. The V gene end was trimmed by 3 bases and the J gene end by 6 bases; junction bases not matched to a gene: 5. This CDR3 contains 15 residues. CDR3: CASSGSLAGGDTQYF. Here the CDR3 DNA reads TGTGCCAGCAGCGGAAGCCTAGCGGGGGGGGATACGCAGTATTTT.

This clonotype has at least ten counts. The chain uses TRBV9 and TRBJ2-2; TRBD2 might be the D (5 bases). The germline gives CDR1 SGDLS, CDR2 YYNGEE. V shed 4 bases and J shed 1 base, with 11 bases lying between them. This CDR3 contains 15 residues. The chain's CDR3 is CASSSHGLNTGELFF. The DNA of the CDR3 is TGTGCCAGCAGCTCCCACGGACTGAACACCGGGGAGCTGTTTTTT.

The table lists this clonotype with a few counts. This sequence joins TRBV9 and TRBJ2-5, with D possibly being TRBD1 or TRBD2 (6 bases each). The CDR3 loop spans 15 amino acids. CDR1 is SGDLS, CDR2 YYNGEE, per germline. The V and J ends lost 2 bases and 3 bases respectively, with 14 bases between them. CDR3 in DNA: TGTGCCAGCAGCGTGGACAGTAGGGGGGAAGAGACCCAGTACTTC. Its translation is CASSVDSRGEETQYF.

Many counts were recorded for this clonotype. The chain recombines TRBV9 with TRBJ2-2; the match to TRBD2 covers 11 bases. The V and J ends lost 1 base and 6 bases, in that order; junction bases with no gene match: 5. Looked up from germline, CDR1 is SGDLS and CDR2 is YYNGEE. The CDR3 totals 16 residues. CDR3 DNA sequence: TGTGCCAGCAGCGTAACTAGCGGGAGCTGGGCCGGGGAGCTGTTTTTT. It translates to CASSVTSGSWAGELFF.

This clonotype was counted at least ten times. V is TRBV9 and J is TRBJ1-3; no definite D call. The V and J ends lost 0 bases and 3 bases respectively, with 4 bases between them. This CDR3 contains 13 residues. Germline V gene sequence: CDR1 SGDLS, CDR2 YYNGEE. Here the CDR3 DNA reads TGTGCCAGCAGCGTAGACAATGGAAACACCATATATTTT. As protein: CASSVDNGNTIYF.

This clonotype was detected ten times or more. Its ends do not fully match the called genes, so a read error is possible. In DNA, the CDR3 is TGTGCCAGCAGCGTACCGAATGGAAAACTGTTTTTT. It specifies CASSVPNGKLFF. This sequence joins TRBV9 and TRBJ1-4, with D hard to call. CDR1 is SGDLS and CDR2 is YYNGEE in the germline V gene. The CDR3 length is 12 residues.

This clonotype was seen a handful of times. V gene TRBV9 combines with J gene TRBJ1-1; TRBD1 is a possible D gene (6 bases). Trimming left V 0 bases short and J 11 bases short, with 17 bases between. This CDR3 is built from 14 residues. Germline CDR1 is SGDLS and CDR2 is YYNGEE. The CDR3: CASSVGLTAGVAFF. In DNA form, the CDR3 reads TGTGCCAGCAGCGTAGGATTGACGGCAGGGGTCGCTTTCTTT.

This clonotype was seen repeatedly, ten times or more. The genes are TRBV9 and TRBJ2-1; perhaps TRBD1 as D (5 bases). Per the germline V gene, CDR1 is SGDLS and CDR2 is YYNGEE. CDR3 size: 15 residues. Trimming removed 0 bases from V and 4 bases from J, with 11 bases in between. CDR3 amino acids: CASSVGAGIYNEQFF. CDR3 nucleotide sequence: TGTGCCAGCAGCGTAGGGGCAGGGATTTACAATGAGCAGTTCTTC.

This clonotype appeared a single time. In nucleotides, the CDR3 is TGTGCCAGCGCTCCGGCGGGAGGTGGTTGGAATGAGCAGTTCTTC. Translation: CASAPAGGGWNEQFF. The chain links TRBV9 to TRBJ2-1; 8 bases fit TRBD2. The trim removed 7 bases at V and 7 bases at J, leaving 13 bases unmatched. This CDR3 contains 15 residues. Per the germline V gene, CDR1 is SGDLS and CDR2 is YYNGEE.

This clonotype has a count of ten or more. The chain combines TRBV9 with TRBJ2-7; D is ambiguous. Germline CDR1 and CDR2: SGDLS and YYNGEE. This CDR3 comprises 16 residues. With 4 bases removed from V and 2 bases from J, the gap between germline ends came to 19 bases. In nucleotides, the CDR3 is TGTGCCAGCAGCCTCGGACCGGAACTGGGAACCTACGAGCAGTACTTC. This encodes CASSLGPELGTYEQYF.

This clonotype came up many times. The V gene is TRBV9, the J gene TRBJ2-3, with 11 bases fitting TRBD2. V was clipped by 3 bases and J by 7 bases; unmatched bases: 10. Germline lookup yields CDR1 SGDLS and CDR2 YYNGEE. The CDR3 is 16 amino acids. This CDR3 reads CASSGPGLAEAYTQYF. CDR3 DNA: TGTGCCAGCAGCGGACCGGGACTAGCGGAAGCGTATACGCAGTATTTT.

This clonotype has at least ten counts. This sequence joins TRBV9 and TRBJ2-7, with D uncertain. V was pared by 2 bases and J by 4 bases, with 13 bases between. The CDR3 extends over 14 amino acids. The germline CDR1 and CDR2 sequences are SGDLS and YYNGEE. CDR3 DNA sequence: TGTGCCAGCAGCGTCGCCCCGCATCAGTACGAGCAGTACTTC. The encoded protein is CASSVAPHQYEQYF.

Points on this clonotype: At one boundary the junction diverges from the germline segment, which might be a read error. The chain uses TRBV9 and TRBJ2-5; TRBD2 is a possible D gene (5 bases). This CDR3 spans 14 amino acids. CDR1 SGDLS and CDR2 YYNGEE come from the germline V gene. CDR3 DNA sequence: TGTGCCAACAGCGTAGCGCCCCCGGTAGAGACCCAGTACTTC. It specifies CANSVAPPVETQYF. The full variable domain, in which reference TRBV9 and TRBJ2-5 provide the parts outside the CDR3, is DSGVTQTPKHLITATGQRVTLRCSPRSGDLSVYWYQQSLDQGLQFLIQYYNGEERAKGNILERFSAQQFPDLHSELNLSSLELGDSALYFCANSVAPPVETQYFGPGTRLLVL.

This clonotype was seen many times. The chain combines TRBV9 with TRBJ2-2; D remains ambiguous. V shed 4 bases and J shed 4 bases, with 17 bases lying between them. The germline V gene has CDR1 SGDLS and CDR2 YYNGEE. The CDR3 is 16 amino acids. The chain's CDR3 is CASSFHVARPTGELFF. CDR3 bases: TGTGCCAGCAGCTTCCATGTGGCCCGTCCCACCGGGGAGCTGTTTTTT.

This clonotype was found many times. The rearrangement links TRBV6-7 to TRBJ2-1; the match to TRBD1 covers 9 bases. TRBV6-7 is flagged as an ORF with uncertain function. The trim removed 11 bases at V and 5 bases at J, leaving 10 bases unmatched. This CDR3 is built from 14 residues. The CDR3 reads CADATGQGNNEQFF. The CDR3 nucleotides are TGTGCCGACGCAACGGGACAGGGTAACAATGAGCAGTTCTTC.

This clonotype was counted many times. This chain joins TRBV9 and TRBJ2-3; unclear D gene. Trimming cost V 1 base and J 6 bases, with 9 bases left between them. CDR3 length equals 13 residues. In germline, CDR1 is SGDLS, CDR2 YYNGEE. This CDR3 reads CASSVIRADTQYF. CDR3 coding DNA: TGTGCCAGCAGCGTAATCCGAGCGGATACGCAGTATTTT.

The sample holds many counts of this clonotype. The chain uses TRBV9 and TRBJ2-1, with TRBD2 identical over 13 bases. Germline V gene lookup returns CDR1 SGDLS and CDR2 YYNGEE. This CDR3 region has 16 residues. J lost 4 bases, V lost 2 bases, and 3 bases had no gene match. The CDR3 DNA sequence: TGTGCCAGCAGCGTGGGGACTAGCGGGATTTACAATGAGCAGTTCTTC. Translated, it gives CASSVGTSGIYNEQFF.

This clonotype was found many times. This chain joins TRBV9 and TRBJ2-7, with D hard to call. V was shortened by 0 bases and J by 0 bases, with 7 bases between the two germline ends. Germline CDR1 reads SGDLS; CDR2 reads YYNGEE. The CDR3 contains 14 residues. In nucleotides, the CDR3 is TGTGCCAGCAGCGTAGGATCCCCCTCCTACGAGCAGTACTTC. Protein product: CASSVGSPSYEQYF. Together with reference TRBV9 and TRBJ2-7, the CDR3 gives the full variable domain: DSGVTQTPKHLITATGQRVTLRCSPRSGDLSVYWYQQSLDQGLQFLIQYYNGEERAKGNILERFSAQQFPDLHSELNLSSLELGDSALYFCASSVGSPSYEQYFGPGTRLTVT.

This clonotype came up many times. The rearrangement joins TRBV9 to TRBJ2-1; TRBD1 agrees at 7 bases. The CDR3 covers 15 residues. Germline trimming cut 0 bases from V and 5 bases from J; bases unmatched to any gene: 5. Per germline, CDR1 SGDLS and CDR2 YYNGEE. The CDR3 DNA reads as TGTGCCAGCAGCGTAGGACAGGGTAACCACAATGAGCAGTTCTTC. Its translation: CASSVGQGNHNEQFF.

This clonotype is classed as medium-sized. The chain couples TRBV9 to TRBJ2-3; TRBD1 aligns across 7 bases. V dropped 4 bases and J dropped 2; count of bases not matched to a gene: 7. Germline loops: CDR1 SGDLS, CDR2 YYNGEE. This CDR3 is 15 amino acids long. This CDR3 is CASSLRQGATDTQYF. CDR3 nucleotides: TGTGCCAGCAGCCTCCGACAGGGCGCCACAGATACGCAGTATTTT.

This clonotype was counted many times. The CDR3 coding sequence is TGTGCCAGCAGCGTGACTAGGGGAGAGACCCAGTACTTC. It translates to CASSVTRGETQYF. The chain combines TRBV9 with TRBJ2-5, with a tentative D call TRBD2 (6 bases). CDR1 is SGDLS and CDR2 is YYNGEE in the germline V gene. V was pared by 2 bases and J by 4 bases, with 9 bases between. The CDR3 extends over 13 amino acids. The variable domain in full, with the rest retrieved from reference TRBV9 and TRBJ2-5, is DSGVTQTPKHLITATGQRVTLRCSPRSGDLSVYWYQQSLDQGLQFLIQYYNGEERAKGNILERFSAQQFPDLHSELNLSSLELGDSALYFCASSVTRGETQYFGPGTRLLVL.

With regard to this clonotype: One end of the junction fails to match germline, which may point to a read error. The rearrangement joins TRBV9 to TRBJ2-1; 13 bases agree with TRBD2. The length of the CDR3 is 21 residues. Germline values: CDR1 SGDLS, CDR2 YYNGEE. CDR3 loop: CASTVSIGTSGKYLRDNEQFF. As DNA, the CDR3 is TGTGCCAGCACCGTATCTATCGGGACTAGCGGGAAGTACCTAAGGGACAATGAGCAGTTCTTC.

This clonotype was detected many times. The chain has TRBV9 and TRBJ2-5, with 7 bases lining up with TRBD1. The CDR3 length is 15 residues. The germline gives CDR1 SGDLS, CDR2 YYNGEE. Trimming removed 2 bases from V and 1 base from J; junction bases left unmatched: 5. CDR3 in DNA: TGTGCCAGCAGCGTTTTGACAGGGATCCAAGAGACCCAGTACTTC. It encodes CASSVLTGIQETQYF.

This rearrangement joins TRBV9 to TRBJ2-5; 8 nucleotides match TRBD2. This CDR3 has 15 residues. J gave up 5 bases and V 3 bases, and 9 bases lay outside the gene matches. The germline CDR1 and CDR2 sequences are SGDLS and YYNGEE. CDR3: CASSATGTRVETQYF. CDR3 DNA: TGTGCCAGCAGCGCTACCGGGACTAGAGTGGAGACCCAGTACTTC.

This clonotype was recorded many times. The chain is built from TRBV9 and TRBJ1-2; a possible D gene is TRBD1 (5 bases). Germline CDR1 SGDLS, CDR2 YYNGEE. The CDR3 has 14 amino acids. Trimming took off 0 bases at V and 2 bases at J, with 8 bases between the two ends. CDR3 in amino acids: CASSVVRGNYGYTF. The CDR3 DNA reads as TGTGCCAGCAGCGTAGTAAGGGGCAACTATGGCTACACCTTC.